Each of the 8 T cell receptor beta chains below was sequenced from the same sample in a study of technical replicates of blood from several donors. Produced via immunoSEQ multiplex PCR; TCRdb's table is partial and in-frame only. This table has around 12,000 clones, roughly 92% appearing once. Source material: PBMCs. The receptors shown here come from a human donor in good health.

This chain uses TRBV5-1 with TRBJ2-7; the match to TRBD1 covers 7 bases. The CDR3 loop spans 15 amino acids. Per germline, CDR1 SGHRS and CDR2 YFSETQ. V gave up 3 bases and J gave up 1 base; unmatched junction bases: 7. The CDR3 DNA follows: TGCGCCAGCAGCTGGGGGACAGCCTTTTCCTACGAGCAGTACTTC. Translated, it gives CASSWGTAFSYEQYF.

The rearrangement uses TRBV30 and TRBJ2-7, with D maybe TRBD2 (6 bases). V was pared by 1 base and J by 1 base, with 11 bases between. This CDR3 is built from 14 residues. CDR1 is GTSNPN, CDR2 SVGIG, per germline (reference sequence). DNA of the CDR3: TGTGCCTGGAGTGGGGGTAGCGGATCCTACGAGCAGTACTTC. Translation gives CAWSGGSGSYEQYF.

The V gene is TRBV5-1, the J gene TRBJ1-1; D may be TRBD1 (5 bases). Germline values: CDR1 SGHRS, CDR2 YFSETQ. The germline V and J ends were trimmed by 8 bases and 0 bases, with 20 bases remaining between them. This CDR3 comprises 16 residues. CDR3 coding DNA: TGCGCCAGTAATGCTGGGTCCTGGGGCGTGAACACTGAAGCTTTCTTT. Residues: CASNAGSWGVNTEAFF. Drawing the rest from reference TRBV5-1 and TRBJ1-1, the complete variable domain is KAGVTQTPRYLIKTRGQQVTLSCSPISGHRSVSWYQQTPGQGLQFLFEYFSETQRNKGNFPGRFSGRQFSNSRSEMNVSTLELGDSALYLCASNAGSWGVNTEAFFGQGTRLTVV.

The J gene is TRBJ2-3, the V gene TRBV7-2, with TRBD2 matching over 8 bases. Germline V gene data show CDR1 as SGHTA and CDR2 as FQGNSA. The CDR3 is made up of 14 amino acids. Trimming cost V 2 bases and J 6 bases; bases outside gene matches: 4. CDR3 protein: CASSLSGSRDTQYF. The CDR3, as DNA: TGTGCCAGCAGCTTAAGCGGGAGTCGGGATACGCAGTATTTT. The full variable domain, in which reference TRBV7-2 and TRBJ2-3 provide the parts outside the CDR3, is GAGVSQSPSNKVTEKGKDVELRCDPISGHTALYWYRQSLGQGLEFLIYFQGNSAPDKSGLPSDRFSAERTGGSVSTLTIQRTQQEDSAVYLCASSLSGSRDTQYFGPGTRLTVL.

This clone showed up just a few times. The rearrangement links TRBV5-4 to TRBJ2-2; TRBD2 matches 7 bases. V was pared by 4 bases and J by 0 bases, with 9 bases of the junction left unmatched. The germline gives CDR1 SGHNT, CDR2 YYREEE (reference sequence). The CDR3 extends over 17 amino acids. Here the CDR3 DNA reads TGTGCCAGCAGCGTGGGGTGGGGACTAACGAACACCGGGGAGCTGTTTTTT. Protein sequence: CASSVGWGLTNTGELFF.

Here the CDR3 DNA reads TGCGCCAGTCCCCTTGGCCAGCCCCAGCATTTT. As protein: CASPLGQPQHF. The chain uses TRBV5-1 and TRBJ1-5; D ambiguous. Trimming stripped 8 bases from V and 7 bases from J, with 10 bases between. This CDR3 comprises 11 residues. Germline lookup yields CDR1 SGHRS and CDR2 YFSETQ.

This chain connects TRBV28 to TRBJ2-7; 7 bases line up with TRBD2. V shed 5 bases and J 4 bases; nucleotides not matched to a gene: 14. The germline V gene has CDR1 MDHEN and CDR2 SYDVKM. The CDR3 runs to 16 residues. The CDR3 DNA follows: TGTGCCAGCAGTCCCTCGGGGGAGGGAGTCACATACGAGCAGTACTTC. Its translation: CASSPSGEGVTYEQYF.

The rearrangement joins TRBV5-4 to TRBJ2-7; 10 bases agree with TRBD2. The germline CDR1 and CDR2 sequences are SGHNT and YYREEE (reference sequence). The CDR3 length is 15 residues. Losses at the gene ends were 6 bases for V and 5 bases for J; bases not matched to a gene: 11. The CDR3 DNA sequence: TGTGCCAGCACCCCGAGCGCTAGCGGGAGAGACGAGCAGTACTTC. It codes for CASTPSASGRDEQYF.